This TCR beta chain was sequenced for a study of CD8 T cells in ankylosing spondylitis. CDR3 size: 15 residues. Trimming shortened V by 0 bases and J by 7 bases, and 13 bases separated the two germline ends. Germline V gene data show CDR1 as SGHVS and CDR2 as FNYEAQ. Construction of TCR beta libraries was performed using quantitative 5'-RACE with molecular barcodes. TCRdb re-derived calls from the 5' RACE reads in MiXCR, one entry per CDR3 protein. The sample comprises 240,000 or so distinct CDR3 sequences, about 10% of which are singletons, and around 6.5% rests with the top ten. Study results and limitations: A TCR beta motif of seven or eight highly homologous variants appeared characteristic of ankylosing spondylitis blood. Reactive arthritis synovial fluid and blood previously showed some of these motif variants.

This clonotype was seen many times. Antigen specificity is unknown. The TCR comes from a male donor with ankylosing spondylitis or in good health (not recorded which). Specimen: blood, either unsorted or a sorted T cell fraction (not recorded which). V and J are TRBV7-6 and TRBJ2-1, with D unresolved. The CDR3 is CASSLALSVVNEQFF. CDR3 in DNA: TGTGCCAGCAGCTTAGCGCTGAGCGTGGTAAATGAGCAGTTCTTC. Supplemented by reference TRBV7-6 and TRBJ2-1, the full variable domain reads GAGVSQSPRYKVTKRGQDVALRCDPISGHVSLYWYRQALGQGPEFLTYFNYEAQQDKSGLPNDRFSAERPEGSISTLTIQRTEQRDSAMYRCASSLALSVVNEQFFGPGTRLTVL.